This T cell receptor beta chain derives from a study of molecular identifiers for immune sequencing clone quantification. One entry per CDR3 protein results from TCRdb running MiXCR on the PCR reads. This sample has tens of thousands of distinct CDR3 sequences, with around 20% found just once. The germline gives CDR1 SGHVS, CDR2 FNYEAQ. The CDR3 length is 15 residues. Trimming cost V 4 bases and J 2 bases; bases outside gene matches: 7. Comments on this clonotype: Its antigen is as yet unknown.

Study results and caveats: A shared barcode on identical TCR molecules could lead to underestimated sizes for highly expanded clones.

The sample taken for sequencing was naive CD8+ T cells from blood, with Jurkat cell RNA spiked in. Subset here: FACS-sorted CD8+CD4-CCR7+CD45RA+ naive T cells. The J gene is TRBJ2-5, the V gene TRBV7-6, with 7 bases identical to TRBD1. The TCR originated in a human donor in good health. Some libraries in this study had Jurkat cell RNA spiked in. CDR3 coding DNA: TGTGCCAGCAGCTATGAAGGGACAGATCAAGAGACCCAGTACTTC. This codes for CASSYEGTDQETQYF.